This T cell receptor beta chain was identified in a study of glioma-infiltrating T cells. Overall study: Low-grade gliomas were grade II; glioblastomas were grade IV at initial diagnosis.

The CDR3 runs to 14 residues. V shed 7 bases and J shed 2 bases, with 14 bases lying between them. Per the germline V gene, CDR1 is LNHDA and CDR2 is SQIVND (reference sequence). Amplification of TCR alpha and beta CDR3 regions from RNA used iRepertoire nested multiplex PCR. A single record per CDR3 protein comes from TCRdb applying MiXCR to the multiplex PCR reads. The table includes 300,000 to 450,000 distinct CDR3 sequences, 41% detected once. Notes on the study in general: Patients with low tissue-blood divergence carried a signature set of shared blood CDR3 motifs.

As to this clonotype: Its antigen is currently unknown.

The clonotype comes from a human donor with low-grade glioma or glioblastoma, undergoing nonglioma brain surgery, or in good health (not recorded which). Sequenced material: glioma tissue, nonneoplastic brain tissue, or PBMCs (not recorded which). V is TRBV19 and J is TRBJ1-1, with D perhaps matching TRBD1 (6 bases). The CDR3 region is CASTKDSFNTEAFF. The CDR3 bases are TGTGCCAGTACCAAGGACAGCTTTAACACTGAAGCTTTCTTT.